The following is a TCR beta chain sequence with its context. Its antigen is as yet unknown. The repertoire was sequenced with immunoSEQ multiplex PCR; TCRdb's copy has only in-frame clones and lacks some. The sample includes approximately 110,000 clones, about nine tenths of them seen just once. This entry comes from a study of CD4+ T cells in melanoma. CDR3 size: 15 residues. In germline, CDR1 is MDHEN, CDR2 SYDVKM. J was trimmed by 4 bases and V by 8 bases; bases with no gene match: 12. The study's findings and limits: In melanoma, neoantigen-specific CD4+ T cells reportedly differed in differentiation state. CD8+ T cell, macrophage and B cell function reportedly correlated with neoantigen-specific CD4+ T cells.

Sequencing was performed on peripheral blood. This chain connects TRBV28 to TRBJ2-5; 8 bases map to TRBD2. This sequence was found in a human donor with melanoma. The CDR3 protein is CASLLGLAGLETQYF. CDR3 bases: TGTGCCAGCCTTCTAGGGTTAGCGGGATTAGAGACCCAGTACTTC.